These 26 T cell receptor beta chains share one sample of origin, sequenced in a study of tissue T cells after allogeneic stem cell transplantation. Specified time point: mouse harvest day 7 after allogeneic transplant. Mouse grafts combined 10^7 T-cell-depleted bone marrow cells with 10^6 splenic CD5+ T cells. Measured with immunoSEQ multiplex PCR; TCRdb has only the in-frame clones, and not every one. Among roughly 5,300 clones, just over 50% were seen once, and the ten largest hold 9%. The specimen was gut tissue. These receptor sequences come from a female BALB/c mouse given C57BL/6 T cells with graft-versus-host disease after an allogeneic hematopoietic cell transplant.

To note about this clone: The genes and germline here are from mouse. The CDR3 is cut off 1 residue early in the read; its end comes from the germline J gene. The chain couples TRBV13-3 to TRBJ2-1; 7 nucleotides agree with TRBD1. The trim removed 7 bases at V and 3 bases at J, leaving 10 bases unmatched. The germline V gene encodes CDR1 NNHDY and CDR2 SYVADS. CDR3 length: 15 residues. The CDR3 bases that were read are TGTGCCAGCCCCCCCAGAGACAGGGCCTATGCTGAGCAGTTC. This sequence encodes CASPPRDRAYAEQF. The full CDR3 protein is CASPPRDRAYAEQFF.

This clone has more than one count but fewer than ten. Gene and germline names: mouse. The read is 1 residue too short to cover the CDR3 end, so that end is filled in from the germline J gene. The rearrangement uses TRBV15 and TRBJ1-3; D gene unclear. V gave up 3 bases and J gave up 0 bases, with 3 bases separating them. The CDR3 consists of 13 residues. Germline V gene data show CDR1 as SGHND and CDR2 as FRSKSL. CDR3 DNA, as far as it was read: TGTGCCAGCAGTTTTAATTCTGGAAATACGCTCTAT. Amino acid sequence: CASSFNSGNTLY. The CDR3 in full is CASSFNSGNTLYF.

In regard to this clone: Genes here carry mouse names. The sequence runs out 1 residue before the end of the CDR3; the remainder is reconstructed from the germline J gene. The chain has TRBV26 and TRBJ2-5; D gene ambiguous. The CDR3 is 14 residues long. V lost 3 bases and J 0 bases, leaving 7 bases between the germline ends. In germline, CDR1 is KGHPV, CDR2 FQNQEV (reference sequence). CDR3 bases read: TGTGCCAGCAGTCTCCCAATTAACCAAGACACCCAGTAC. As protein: CASSLPINQDTQY. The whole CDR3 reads CASSLPINQDTQYF.

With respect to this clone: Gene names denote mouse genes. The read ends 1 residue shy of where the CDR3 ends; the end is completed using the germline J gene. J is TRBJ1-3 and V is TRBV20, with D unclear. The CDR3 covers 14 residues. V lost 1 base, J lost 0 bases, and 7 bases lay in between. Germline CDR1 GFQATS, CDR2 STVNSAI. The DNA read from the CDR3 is TGTGGTGCTAGGGCGCCGAATTCTGGAAATACGCTCTAT. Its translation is CGARAPNSGNTLY. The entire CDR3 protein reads CGARAPNSGNTLYF.

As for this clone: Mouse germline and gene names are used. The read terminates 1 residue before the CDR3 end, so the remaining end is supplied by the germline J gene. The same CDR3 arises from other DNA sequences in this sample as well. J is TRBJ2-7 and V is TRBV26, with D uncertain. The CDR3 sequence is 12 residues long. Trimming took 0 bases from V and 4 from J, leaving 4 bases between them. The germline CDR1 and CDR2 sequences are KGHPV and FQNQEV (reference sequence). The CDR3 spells CASSLSGYEQYF. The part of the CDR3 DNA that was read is TGTGCCAGCAGTCTGTCAGGGTATGAACAGTAC.

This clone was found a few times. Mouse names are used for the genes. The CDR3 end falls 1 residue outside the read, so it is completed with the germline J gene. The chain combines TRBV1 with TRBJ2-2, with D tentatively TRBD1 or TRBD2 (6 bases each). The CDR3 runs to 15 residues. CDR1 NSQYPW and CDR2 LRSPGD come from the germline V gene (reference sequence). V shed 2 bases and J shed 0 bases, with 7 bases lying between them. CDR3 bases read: TGCACCTGCAGTGCAAGGGGGGCAAACACCGGGCAGCTCTAC. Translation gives CTCSARGANTGQLY. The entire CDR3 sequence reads CTCSARGANTGQLYF. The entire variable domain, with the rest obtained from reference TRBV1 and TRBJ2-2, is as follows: VTLLEQNPRWRLVPRGQAVNLRCILKNSQYPWMSWYQQDLQKQLQWLFTLRSPGDKEVKSLPGADYLATRVTDTELRLQVANMSQGRTLYCTCSARGANTGQLYFGEGSKLTVL.

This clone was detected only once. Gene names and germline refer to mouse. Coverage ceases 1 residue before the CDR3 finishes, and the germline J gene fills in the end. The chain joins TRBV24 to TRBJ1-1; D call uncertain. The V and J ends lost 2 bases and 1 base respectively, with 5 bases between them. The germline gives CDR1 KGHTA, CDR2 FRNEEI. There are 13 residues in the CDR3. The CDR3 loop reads CASSLLGNTEVFF. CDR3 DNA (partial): TGTGCCAGCAGTCTGCTAGGAAACACAGAAGTCTTC.

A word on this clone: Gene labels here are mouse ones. CDR3 in amino acids: CTCSAGGNQAPLF. The sequenced CDR3 bases are TGCACCTGCAGTGCAGGTGGCAACCAGGCTCCGCTT. The chain joins TRBV1 to TRBJ1-5; D is undetermined. The read ends 1 residue early relative to the CDR3; the germline J gene fills the gap. Germline V gene data show CDR1 as NSQYPW and CDR2 as LRSPGD (reference sequence). This CDR3 has 13 amino acids. The V end was cut by 1 base, the J end by 3 bases, with 4 bases between.

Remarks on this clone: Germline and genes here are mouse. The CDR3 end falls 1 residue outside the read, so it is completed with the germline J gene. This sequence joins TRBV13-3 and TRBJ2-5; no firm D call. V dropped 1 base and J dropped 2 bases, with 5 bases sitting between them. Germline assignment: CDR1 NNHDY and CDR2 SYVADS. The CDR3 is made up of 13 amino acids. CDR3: CASSDLGQDTQYF. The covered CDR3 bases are TGTGCCAGCAGTGATTTGGGCCAAGACACCCAGTAC. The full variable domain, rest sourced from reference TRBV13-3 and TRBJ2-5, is EAAVTQSPRSKVAVTGGKVTLSCHQTNNHDYMYWYRQDTGHGLRLIHYSYVADSTEKGDIPDGYKASRPSQENFSLILELASLSQTAVYFCASSDLGQDTQYFGPGTRLLVL.

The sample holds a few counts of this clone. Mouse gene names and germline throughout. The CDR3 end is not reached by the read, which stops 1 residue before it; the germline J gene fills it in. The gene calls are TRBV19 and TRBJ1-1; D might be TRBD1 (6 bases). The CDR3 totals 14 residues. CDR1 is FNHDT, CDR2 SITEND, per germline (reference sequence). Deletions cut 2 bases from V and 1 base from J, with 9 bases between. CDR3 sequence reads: CASSMTGVNTEVFF. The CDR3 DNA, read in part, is TGTGCCAGCAGTATGACAGGCGTAAACACAGAAGTCTTC. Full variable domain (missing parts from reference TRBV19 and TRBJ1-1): GGIITQTPKFLIGQEGQKLTLKCQQNFNHDTMYWYRQDSGKGLRLIYYSITENDLQKGDLSEGYDASREKKSSFSLTVTSAQKNEMAVFLCASSMTGVNTEVFFGKGTRLTVV.

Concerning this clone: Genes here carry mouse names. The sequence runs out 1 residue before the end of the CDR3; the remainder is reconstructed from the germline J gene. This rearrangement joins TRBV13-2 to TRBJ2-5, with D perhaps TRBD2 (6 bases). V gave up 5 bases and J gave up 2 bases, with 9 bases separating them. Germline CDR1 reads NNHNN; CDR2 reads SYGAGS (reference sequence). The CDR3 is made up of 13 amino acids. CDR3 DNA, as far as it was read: TGTGCCAGCGGAAGCTGGGGCCAAGACACCCAGTAC. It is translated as CASGSWGQDTQY. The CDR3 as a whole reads CASGSWGQDTQYF.

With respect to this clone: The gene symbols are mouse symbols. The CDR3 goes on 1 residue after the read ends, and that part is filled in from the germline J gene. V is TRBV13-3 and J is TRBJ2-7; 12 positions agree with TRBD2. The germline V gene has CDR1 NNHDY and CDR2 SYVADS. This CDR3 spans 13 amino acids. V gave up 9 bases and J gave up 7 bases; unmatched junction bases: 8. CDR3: CATRLGGRGEQYF. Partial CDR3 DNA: TGTGCCACCAGACTGGGGGGGCGCGGGGAACAGTAC.

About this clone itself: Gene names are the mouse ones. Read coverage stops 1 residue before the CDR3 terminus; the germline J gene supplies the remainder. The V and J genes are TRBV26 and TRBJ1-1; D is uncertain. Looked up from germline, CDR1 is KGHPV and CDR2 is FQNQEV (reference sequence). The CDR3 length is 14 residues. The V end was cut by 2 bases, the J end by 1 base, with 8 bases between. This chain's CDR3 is CASSLEGGNTEVFF. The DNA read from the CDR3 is TGTGCCAGCAGTCTGGAGGGAGGAAACACAGAAGTCTTC.

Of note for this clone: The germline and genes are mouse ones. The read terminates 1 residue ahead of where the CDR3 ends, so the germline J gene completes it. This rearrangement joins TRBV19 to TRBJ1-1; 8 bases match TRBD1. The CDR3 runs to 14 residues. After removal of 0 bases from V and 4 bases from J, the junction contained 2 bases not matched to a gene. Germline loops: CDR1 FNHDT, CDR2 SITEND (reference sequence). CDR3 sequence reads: CASSIDRGSTEVFF. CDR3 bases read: TGTGCCAGCAGTATAGACAGGGGGAGCACAGAAGTCTTC.

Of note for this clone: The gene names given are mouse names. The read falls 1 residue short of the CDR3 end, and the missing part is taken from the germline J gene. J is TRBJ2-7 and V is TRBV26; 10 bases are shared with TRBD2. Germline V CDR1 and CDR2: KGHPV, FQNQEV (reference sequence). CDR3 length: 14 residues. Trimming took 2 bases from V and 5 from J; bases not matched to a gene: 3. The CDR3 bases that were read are TGTGCCAGCAGTCTGGCTGGGGGGGCTGATGAACAGTAC. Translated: CASSLAGGADEQY. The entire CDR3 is CASSLAGGADEQYF.

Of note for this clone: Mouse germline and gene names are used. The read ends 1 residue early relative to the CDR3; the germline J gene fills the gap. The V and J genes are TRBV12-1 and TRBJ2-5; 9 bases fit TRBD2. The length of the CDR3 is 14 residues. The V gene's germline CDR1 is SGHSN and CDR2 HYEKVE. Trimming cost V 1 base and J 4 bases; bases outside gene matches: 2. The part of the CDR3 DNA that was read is TGTGCCAGCTCTCTAACTGGGGGGAAAGACACCCAGTAC. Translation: CASSLTGGKDTQY. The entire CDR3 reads CASSLTGGKDTQYF.

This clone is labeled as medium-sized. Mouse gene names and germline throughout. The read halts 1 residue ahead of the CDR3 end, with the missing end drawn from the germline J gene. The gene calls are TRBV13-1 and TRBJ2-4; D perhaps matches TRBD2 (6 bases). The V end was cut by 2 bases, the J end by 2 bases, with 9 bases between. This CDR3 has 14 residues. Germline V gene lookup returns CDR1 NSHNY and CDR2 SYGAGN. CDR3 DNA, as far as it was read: TGTGCCAGCAGTGAATGGGGGAATCAAAACACCTTGTAC. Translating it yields CASSEWGNQNTLY. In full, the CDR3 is CASSEWGNQNTLYF.

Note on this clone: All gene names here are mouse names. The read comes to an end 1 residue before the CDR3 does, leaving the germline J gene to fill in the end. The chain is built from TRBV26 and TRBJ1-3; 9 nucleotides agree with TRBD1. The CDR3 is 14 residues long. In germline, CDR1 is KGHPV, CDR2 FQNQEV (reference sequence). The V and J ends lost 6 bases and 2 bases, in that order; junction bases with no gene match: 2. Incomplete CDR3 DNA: TGTGCCAGCAGGGGGACAGGGACTGGAAATACGCTCTAT. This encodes CASRGTGTGNTLY. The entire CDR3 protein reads CASRGTGTGNTLYF.

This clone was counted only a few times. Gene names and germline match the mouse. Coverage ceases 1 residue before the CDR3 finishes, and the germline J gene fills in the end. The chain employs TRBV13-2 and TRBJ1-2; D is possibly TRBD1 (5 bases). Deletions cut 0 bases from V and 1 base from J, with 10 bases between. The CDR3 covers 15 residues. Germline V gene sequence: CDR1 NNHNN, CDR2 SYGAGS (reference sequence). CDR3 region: CASGDARGGNSDYTF. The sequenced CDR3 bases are TGTGCCAGCGGTGATGCAAGGGGTGGAAACTCCGACTACACC.

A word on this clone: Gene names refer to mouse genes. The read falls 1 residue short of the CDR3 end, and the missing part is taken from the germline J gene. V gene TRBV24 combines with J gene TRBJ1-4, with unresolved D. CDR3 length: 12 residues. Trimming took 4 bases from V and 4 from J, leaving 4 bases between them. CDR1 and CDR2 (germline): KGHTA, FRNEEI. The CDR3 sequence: CASSQNNERLFF. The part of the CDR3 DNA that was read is TGTGCCAGCAGTCAAAACAACGAAAGATTATTT.

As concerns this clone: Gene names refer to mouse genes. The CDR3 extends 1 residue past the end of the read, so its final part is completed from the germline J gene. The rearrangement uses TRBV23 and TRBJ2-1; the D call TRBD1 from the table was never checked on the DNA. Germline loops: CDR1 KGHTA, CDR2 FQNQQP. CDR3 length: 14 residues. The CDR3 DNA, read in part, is TGCTCCAGCAGTCAAGGCCAGGGGATCGCTGAGCAGTTC. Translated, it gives CSSSQGQGIAEQF. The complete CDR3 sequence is CSSSQGQGIAEQFF.

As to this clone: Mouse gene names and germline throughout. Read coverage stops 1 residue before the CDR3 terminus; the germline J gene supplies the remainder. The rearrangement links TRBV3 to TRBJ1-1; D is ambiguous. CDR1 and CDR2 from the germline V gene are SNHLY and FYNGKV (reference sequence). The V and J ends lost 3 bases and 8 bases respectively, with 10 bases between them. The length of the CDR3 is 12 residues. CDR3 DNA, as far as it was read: TGTGCCAGCAGCTTTACGGGGAAGGAAGTCTTC. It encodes CASSFTGKEVF. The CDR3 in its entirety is CASSFTGKEVFF.

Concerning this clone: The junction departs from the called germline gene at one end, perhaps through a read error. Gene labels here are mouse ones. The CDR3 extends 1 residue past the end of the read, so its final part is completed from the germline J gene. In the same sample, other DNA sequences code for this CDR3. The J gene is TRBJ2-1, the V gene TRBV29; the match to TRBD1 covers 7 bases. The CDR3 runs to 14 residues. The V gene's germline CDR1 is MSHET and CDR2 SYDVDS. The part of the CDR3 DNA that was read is TGTGCCAGCAGTTGGGACAGTAACTATGCTGAGCAGTTC. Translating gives CASSWDSNYAEQF. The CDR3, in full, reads CASSWDSNYAEQFF.

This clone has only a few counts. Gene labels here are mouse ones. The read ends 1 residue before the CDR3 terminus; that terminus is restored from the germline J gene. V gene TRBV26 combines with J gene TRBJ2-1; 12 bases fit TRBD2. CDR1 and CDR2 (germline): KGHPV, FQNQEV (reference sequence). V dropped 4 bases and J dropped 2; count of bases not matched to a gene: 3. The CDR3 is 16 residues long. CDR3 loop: CASSHGLGGYYAEQFF. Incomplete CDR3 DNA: TGTGCCAGCAGTCACGGACTGGGGGGGTACTATGCTGAGCAGTTC.

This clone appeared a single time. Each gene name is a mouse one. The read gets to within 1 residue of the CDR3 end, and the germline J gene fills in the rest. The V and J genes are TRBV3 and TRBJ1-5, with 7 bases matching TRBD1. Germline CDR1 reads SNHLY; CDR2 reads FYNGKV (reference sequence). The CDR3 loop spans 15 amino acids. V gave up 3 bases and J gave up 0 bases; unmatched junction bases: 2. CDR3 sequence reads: CASSFDRVNNQAPLF. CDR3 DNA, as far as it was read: TGTGCCAGCAGCTTCGACAGGGTTAACAACCAGGCTCCGCTT. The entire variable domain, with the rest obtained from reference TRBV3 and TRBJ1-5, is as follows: GPKVLQIPSHQIIDMGQMVTLNCDPVSNHLYFYWYKQILGQQMEFLVNFYNGKVMEKSKLFKDQFSVERPDGSYFTLKIQPTALEDSAVYFCASSFDRVNNQAPLFGEGTRLSVL.

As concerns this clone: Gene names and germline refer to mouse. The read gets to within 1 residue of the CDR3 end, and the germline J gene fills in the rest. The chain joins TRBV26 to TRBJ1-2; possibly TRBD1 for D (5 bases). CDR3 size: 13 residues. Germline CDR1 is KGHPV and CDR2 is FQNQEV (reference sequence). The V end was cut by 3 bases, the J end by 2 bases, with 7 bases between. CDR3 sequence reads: CASSLGENSDYTF. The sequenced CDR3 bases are TGTGCCAGCAGTCTAGGGGAGAACTCCGACTACACC.